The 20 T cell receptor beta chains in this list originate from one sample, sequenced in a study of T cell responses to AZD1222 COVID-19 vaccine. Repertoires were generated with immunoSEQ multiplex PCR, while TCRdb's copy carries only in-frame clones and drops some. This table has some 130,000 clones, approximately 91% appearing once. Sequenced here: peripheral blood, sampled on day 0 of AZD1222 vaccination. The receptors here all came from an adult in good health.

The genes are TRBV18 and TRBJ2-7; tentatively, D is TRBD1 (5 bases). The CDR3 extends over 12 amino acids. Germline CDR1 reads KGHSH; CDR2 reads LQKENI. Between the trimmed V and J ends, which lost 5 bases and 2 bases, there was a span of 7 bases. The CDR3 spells CASSGATYEQYF. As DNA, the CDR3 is TGTGCCAGCTCAGGGGCCACCTACGAGCAGTACTTC.

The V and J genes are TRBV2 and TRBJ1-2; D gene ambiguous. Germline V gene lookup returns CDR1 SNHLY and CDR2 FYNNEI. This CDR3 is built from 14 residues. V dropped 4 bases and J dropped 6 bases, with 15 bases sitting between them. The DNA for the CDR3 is TGTGCCAGCAGTGGCAACTCCGAGAGGGATGGCTACACCTTC. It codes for CASSGNSERDGYTF.

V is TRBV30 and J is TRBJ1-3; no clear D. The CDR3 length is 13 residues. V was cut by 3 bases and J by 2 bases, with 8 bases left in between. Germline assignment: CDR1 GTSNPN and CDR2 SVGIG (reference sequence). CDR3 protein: CAWRGGAGNTIYF. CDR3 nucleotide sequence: TGTGCCTGGAGGGGTGGTGCTGGAAACACCATATATTTT.

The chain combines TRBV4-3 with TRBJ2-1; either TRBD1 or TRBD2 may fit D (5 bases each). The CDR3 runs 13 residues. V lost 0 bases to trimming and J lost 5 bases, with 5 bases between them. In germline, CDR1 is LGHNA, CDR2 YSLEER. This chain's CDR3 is CASSQEGHNEQFF. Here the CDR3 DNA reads TGCGCCAGCAGCCAAGAGGGACACAATGAGCAGTTCTTC.

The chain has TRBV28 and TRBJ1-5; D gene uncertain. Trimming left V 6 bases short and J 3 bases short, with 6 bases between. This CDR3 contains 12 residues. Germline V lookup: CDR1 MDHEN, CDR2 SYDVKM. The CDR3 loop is CASRQNNQPQHF. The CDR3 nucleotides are TGTGCCAGCAGGCAAAACAATCAGCCCCAGCATTTT.

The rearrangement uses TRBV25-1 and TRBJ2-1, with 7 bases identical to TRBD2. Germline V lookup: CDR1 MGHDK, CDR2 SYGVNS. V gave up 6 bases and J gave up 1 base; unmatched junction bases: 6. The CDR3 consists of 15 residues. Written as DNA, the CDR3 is TGTGCCAGCAGGGGGCAGGGAGGGTCCTACAATGAGCAGTTCTTC. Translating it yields CASRGQGGSYNEQFF.

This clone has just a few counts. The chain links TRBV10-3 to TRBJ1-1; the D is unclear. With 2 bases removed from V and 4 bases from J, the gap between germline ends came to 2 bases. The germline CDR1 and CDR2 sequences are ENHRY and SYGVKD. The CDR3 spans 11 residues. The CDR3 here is CAISEGTEAFF. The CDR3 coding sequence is TGTGCCATCAGTGAGGGCACTGAAGCTTTCTTT.

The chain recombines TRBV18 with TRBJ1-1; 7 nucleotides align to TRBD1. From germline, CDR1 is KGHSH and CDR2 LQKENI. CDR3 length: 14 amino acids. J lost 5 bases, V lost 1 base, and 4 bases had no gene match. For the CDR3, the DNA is TGTGCCAGCTCACCACTCCCAGGGGGGACTGAAGCTTTCTTT. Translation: CASSPLPGGTEAFF.

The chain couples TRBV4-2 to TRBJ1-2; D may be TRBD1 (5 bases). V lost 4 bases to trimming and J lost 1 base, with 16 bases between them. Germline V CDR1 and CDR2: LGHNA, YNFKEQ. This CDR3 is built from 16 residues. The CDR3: CASSLRGAEINYGYTF. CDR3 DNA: TGTGCCAGCAGCCTCCGAGGGGCAGAAATTAACTATGGCTACACCTTC.

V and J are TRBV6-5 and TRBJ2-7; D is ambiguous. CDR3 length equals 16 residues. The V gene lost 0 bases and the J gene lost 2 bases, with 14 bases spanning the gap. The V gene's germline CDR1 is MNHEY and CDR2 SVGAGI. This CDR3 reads CASSYSETTDPYEQYF. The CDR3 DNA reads TGTGCCAGCAGTTACTCGGAGACAACTGACCCCTACGAGCAGTACTTC.

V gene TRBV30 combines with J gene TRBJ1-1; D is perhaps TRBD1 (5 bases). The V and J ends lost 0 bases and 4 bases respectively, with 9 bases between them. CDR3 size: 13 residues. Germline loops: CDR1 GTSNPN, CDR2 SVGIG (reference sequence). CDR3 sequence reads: CAWSVRGGTEAFF. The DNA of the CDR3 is TGTGCCTGGAGTGTCCGGGGGGGCACTGAAGCTTTCTTT.

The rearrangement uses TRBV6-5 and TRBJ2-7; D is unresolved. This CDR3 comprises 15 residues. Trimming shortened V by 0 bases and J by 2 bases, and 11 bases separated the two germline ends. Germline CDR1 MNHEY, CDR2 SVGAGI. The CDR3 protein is CASSYSTSLPYEQYF. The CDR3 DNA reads TGTGCCAGCAGTTACTCGACTTCATTACCCTACGAGCAGTACTTC.

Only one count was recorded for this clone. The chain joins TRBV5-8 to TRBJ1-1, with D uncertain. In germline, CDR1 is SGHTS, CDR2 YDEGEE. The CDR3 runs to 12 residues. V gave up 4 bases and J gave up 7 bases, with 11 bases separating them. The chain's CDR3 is CASSIGPYEAFF. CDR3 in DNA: TGTGCCAGCAGCATCGGGCCGTATGAAGCTTTCTTT.

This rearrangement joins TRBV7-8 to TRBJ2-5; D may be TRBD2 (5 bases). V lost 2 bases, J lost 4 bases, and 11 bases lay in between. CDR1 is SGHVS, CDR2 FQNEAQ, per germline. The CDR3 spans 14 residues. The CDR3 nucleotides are TGTGCCAGCAGCTTACAGGATGGGAGAGAGACCCAGTACTTC. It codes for CASSLQDGRETQYF. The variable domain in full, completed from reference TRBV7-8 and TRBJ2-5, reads GAGVSQSPRYKVAKRGQDVALRCDPISGHVSLFWYQQALGQGPEFLTYFQNEAQLDKSGLPSDRFFAERPEGSVSTLKIQRTQQEDSAVYLCASSLQDGRETQYFGPGTRLLVL.

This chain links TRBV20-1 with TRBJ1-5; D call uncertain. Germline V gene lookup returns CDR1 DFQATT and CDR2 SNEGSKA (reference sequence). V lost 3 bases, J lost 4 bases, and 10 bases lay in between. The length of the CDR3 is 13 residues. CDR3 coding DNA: TGCAGTGCTAGTGGAACCGTAAATCAGCCCCAGCATTTT. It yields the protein CSASGTVNQPQHF.

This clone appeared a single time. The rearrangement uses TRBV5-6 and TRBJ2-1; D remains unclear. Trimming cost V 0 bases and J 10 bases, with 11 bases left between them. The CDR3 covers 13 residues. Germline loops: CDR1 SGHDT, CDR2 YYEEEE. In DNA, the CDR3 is TGTGCCAGCAGCTTGGTGTTTGTAAGGGAGCAGTTCTTC. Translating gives CASSLVFVREQFF.

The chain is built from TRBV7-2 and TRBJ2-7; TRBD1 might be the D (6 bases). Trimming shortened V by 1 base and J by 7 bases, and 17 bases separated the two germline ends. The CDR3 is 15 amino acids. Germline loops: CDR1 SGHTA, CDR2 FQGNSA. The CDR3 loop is CASSLGSGTPREQYF. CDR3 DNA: TGTGCCAGCAGCTTAGGCTCCGGGACACCGCGAGAGCAGTACTTC.

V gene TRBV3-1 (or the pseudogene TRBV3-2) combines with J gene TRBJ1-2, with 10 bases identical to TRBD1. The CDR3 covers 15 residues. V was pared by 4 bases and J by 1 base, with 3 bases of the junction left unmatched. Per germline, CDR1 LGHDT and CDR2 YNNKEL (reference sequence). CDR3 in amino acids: CASSPRTGGNYGYTF. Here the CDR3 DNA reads TGTGCCAGCAGCCCTAGGACAGGGGGTAACTATGGCTACACCTTC.

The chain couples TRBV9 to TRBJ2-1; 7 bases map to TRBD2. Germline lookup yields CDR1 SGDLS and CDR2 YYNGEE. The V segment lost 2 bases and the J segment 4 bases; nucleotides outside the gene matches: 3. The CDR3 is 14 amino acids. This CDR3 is CASSVASGYNEQFF. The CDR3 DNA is TGTGCCAGCAGCGTGGCTAGCGGTTACAATGAGCAGTTCTTC.

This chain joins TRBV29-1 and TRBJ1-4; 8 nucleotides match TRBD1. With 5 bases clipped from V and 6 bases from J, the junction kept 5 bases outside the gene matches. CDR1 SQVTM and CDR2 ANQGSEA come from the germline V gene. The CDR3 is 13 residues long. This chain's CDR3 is CSVRDRKDEKLFF. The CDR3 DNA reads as TGCAGCGTTCGGGACAGGAAGGATGAAAAACTGTTTTTT.